Below are 19 T cell receptor beta chains sequenced from a single sample in a study of blood T cell repertoires in COVID-19 (dated by TCRdb to 2020 to 2021). The method was the immunoSEQ multiplex PCR assay. As stored in TCRdb, this immuneACCESS dataset retains in-frame rearrangements with V and J assigned. A fraction of the clones does not appear; measured against another copy, unresolved V genes explain less than half of the discrepancy, and the remainder lacks a known reason. The table for this sample lists 25,000 to 35,000 clones; about 88% of them were counted only once. The leading ten clones occupy approximately 12% of the sample. Material for sequencing was peripheral blood. Source of these receptors: a human donor in a cohort sampled during active COVID-19. The donor label of this sample is uncertain.

In its sample, this clone was seen once. The rearrangement links TRBV13 to TRBJ1-4, with 8 bases aligning to TRBD1. Trimming took 5 bases from V and 7 from J; bases not matched to a gene: 3. CDR1 and CDR2 (germline): PRHDT, FYEKMQ (reference sequence). This CDR3 region has 13 residues. CDR3 protein: CASSMDRAEKLFF. The CDR3 DNA sequence: TGTGCCAGCAGCATGGACAGGGCTGAAAAACTGTTTTTT.

The chain carries TRBV11-2 and TRBJ1-1, with D possibly TRBD1 on 5 matching bases. V lost 0 bases to trimming and J lost 5 bases, with 7 bases between them. Germline V CDR1 and CDR2: SGHAT, FQNNGV. The CDR3 sequence is 13 residues long. This CDR3 is CASSLEGDTEAFF. In DNA, the CDR3 is TGTGCCAGCAGCTTAGAAGGGGATACTGAAGCTTTCTTT.

V is TRBV5-6 and J is TRBJ2-7; 10 bases align to TRBD2. Trimming removed 3 bases from V and 5 bases from J; junction bases left unmatched: 11. CDR3 size: 16 residues. The germline CDR1 and CDR2 sequences are SGHDT and YYEEEE. CDR3 protein: CASSWSSSGSRNEQYF. The CDR3 nucleotides read TGTGCCAGCAGCTGGAGTTCTAGCGGGAGTAGGAACGAGCAGTACTTC.

The V call is TRBV2, the J call TRBJ1-5; no reliable D call. Germline CDR1 and CDR2: SNHLY and FYNNEI. The CDR3 has 12 amino acids. Trimming stripped 7 bases from V and 6 bases from J, with 10 bases between. CDR3 protein: CASNLLAQPQHF. CDR3 in DNA: TGTGCCAGCAATCTCCTGGCTCAGCCCCAGCATTTT.

This clone was picked up one time. The chain uses TRBV28 and TRBJ2-2; possibly TRBD2 for D (6 bases). The CDR3 is made up of 14 amino acids. V lost 6 bases, J lost 7 bases, and 15 bases lay in between. Germline V gives CDR1 MDHEN, CDR2 SYDVKM. CDR3 region: CASSLTLASGELFF. The CDR3 DNA follows: TGTGCCAGCAGCTTAACACTAGCTAGCGGGGAGCTGTTTTTT.

The V and J genes are TRBV5-1 and TRBJ2-5; 7 bases match TRBD2. Trimming cost V 5 bases and J 5 bases; bases outside gene matches: 9. CDR1 is SGHRS, CDR2 YFSETQ, per germline. This CDR3 is 14 amino acids long. CDR3 protein: CASSFSQGGETQYF. The DNA for the CDR3 is TGCGCCAGCAGTTTTTCTCAGGGAGGGGAGACCCAGTACTTC. The variable domain in full, with the rest retrieved from reference TRBV5-1 and TRBJ2-5, is KAGVTQTPRYLIKTRGQQVTLSCSPISGHRSVSWYQQTPGQGLQFLFEYFSETQRNKGNFPGRFSGRQFSNSRSEMNVSTLELGDSALYLCASSFSQGGETQYFGPGTRLLVL.

V gene TRBV4-1 combines with J gene TRBJ2-7, with D hard to call. Trimming took off 0 bases at V and 6 bases at J, with 21 bases between the two ends. Germline values: CDR1 MGHRA, CDR2 YSYEKL. The CDR3 consists of 17 residues. In DNA form, the CDR3 reads TGCGCCAGCAGCCAAGATCCTCCGAGGCCCCATCCCGGCGAGCAGTACTTC. This translates into CASSQDPPRPHPGEQYF.

The V call is TRBV7-9, the J call TRBJ2-6; 9 nucleotides line up with TRBD1. Germline-derived CDR1 and CDR2 are SEHNR and FQNEAQ (reference sequence). V dropped 5 bases and J dropped 0; count of bases not matched to a gene: 5. This CDR3 is built from 17 residues. Here the CDR3 DNA reads TGTGCCAGCAGCCGCGGGACAGGGAACTCTGGGGCCAACGTCCTGACTTTC. Amino acid sequence: CASSRGTGNSGANVLTF.

The chain carries TRBV19 and TRBJ2-7, with a possible D match to TRBD1 (6 bases). Trimming shortened V by 5 bases and J by 1 base, and 15 bases separated the two germline ends. Germline V gene sequence: CDR1 LNHDA, CDR2 SQIVND (reference sequence). This CDR3 contains 15 residues. CDR3 sequence reads: CASSPTGRVSYEQYF. As DNA, the CDR3 is TGTGCCAGTAGTCCCACAGGGAGAGTTTCCTACGAGCAGTACTTC.

The V and J genes are TRBV5-4 and TRBJ1-2, with TRBD1 matching over 7 bases. Germline V gives CDR1 SGHNT, CDR2 YYREEE (reference sequence). With 10 bases clipped from V and 2 bases from J, the junction kept 11 bases outside the gene matches. The CDR3 is 14 residues long. The CDR3 DNA sequence: TGTGCCGGATCGGAGGGGGCTGCGAACTATGGCTACACCTTC. Translated: CAGSEGAANYGYTF.

The chain links TRBV15 to TRBJ2-1; 9 nucleotides align to TRBD2. The CDR3 loop spans 15 amino acids. The germline V gene encodes CDR1 LNHNV and CDR2 YYDKDF (reference sequence). The V segment lost 5 bases and the J segment 7 bases; nucleotides outside the gene matches: 9. This CDR3 is CATSQGALAGNEQFF. For the CDR3, the DNA is TGTGCCACCAGCCAAGGAGCTCTAGCGGGAAATGAGCAGTTCTTC.

The rearrangement joins TRBV28 to TRBJ2-7; 8 bases agree with TRBD2. Trimming took 5 bases from V and 2 from J; bases not matched to a gene: 11. This CDR3 contains 16 residues. The germline gives CDR1 MDHEN, CDR2 SYDVKM. CDR3 sequence (DNA): TGTGCCAGCAGTACGGGGGGGAAAGGGGAAGCCTACGAGCAGTACTTC. It specifies CASSTGGKGEAYEQYF.

The table lists this clone with a few counts. The chain combines TRBV5-4 with TRBJ2-1; 8 bases agree with TRBD2. The CDR3 extends over 14 amino acids. The V gene's germline CDR1 is SGHNT and CDR2 YYREEE (reference sequence). The V gene end was trimmed by 6 bases and the J gene end by 6 bases; junction bases not matched to a gene: 8. DNA for the CDR3: TGTGCCAGCACCCTAAGCGGGAGAGTCAATGAGCAGTTCTTC. Encoded protein: CASTLSGRVNEQFF.

J is TRBJ1-2 and V is TRBV3-1 (or the pseudogene TRBV3-2); the D is unclear. Trimming stripped 0 bases from V and 4 bases from J, with 6 bases between. This CDR3 spans 13 amino acids. Germline values: CDR1 LGHDT, CDR2 YNNKEL (reference sequence). CDR3 sequence (DNA): TGTGCCAGCAGCCAAGATCCGGTCTATGGCTACACCTTC. Its translation is CASSQDPVYGYTF.

The chain has TRBV29-1 and TRBJ1-3, with D hard to call. V was clipped by 6 bases and J by 2 bases, with 14 bases between them. This CDR3 is built from 14 residues. Germline V gene lookup returns CDR1 SQVTM and CDR2 ANQGSEA. CDR3 protein: CSVRRTMAGNTIYF. Written as DNA, the CDR3 is TGCAGCGTCCGCAGGACTATGGCTGGAAACACCATATATTTT.

CDR3 bases: TGCGCCAGCAGTTTCGGACATGCGGCGAACACTGAAGCTTTCTTT. Translated: CASSFGHAANTEAFF. The rearrangement joins TRBV5-1 to TRBJ1-1; possible D gene TRBD1, 5 bases. V was pared by 5 bases and J by 1 base, with 15 bases between. Germline assignment: CDR1 SGHRS and CDR2 YFSETQ. CDR3 length: 15 residues.

This chain links TRBV5-1 with TRBJ1-1; D possibly corresponds to TRBD1 (6 bases). This CDR3 contains 16 residues. V lost 0 bases, J lost 5 bases, and 17 bases lay in between. Germline V lookup: CDR1 SGHRS, CDR2 YFSETQ. CDR3 loop: CASSLAIGGGRTEAFF. As DNA, the CDR3 is TGCGCCAGCAGCTTGGCCATAGGGGGTGGAAGGACTGAAGCTTTCTTT.

This clone was seen once. V usage is TRBV5-1 and J usage is TRBJ2-5, with 7 bases matching TRBD1. V shed 1 base, J shed 1 base, and the junction held 4 bases outside the gene matches. Germline loops: CDR1 SGHRS, CDR2 YFSETQ. The CDR3 runs to 15 residues. The CDR3 is CASSLPWTGQETQYF. The CDR3 nucleotides are TGCGCCAGCAGCTTGCCGTGGACAGGCCAAGAGACCCAGTACTTC.

The rearrangement uses TRBV9 and TRBJ2-2; 8 bases are shared with TRBD2. Trimming took 4 bases from V and 3 from J; bases not matched to a gene: 8. The CDR3 length is 16 residues. In germline, CDR1 is SGDLS, CDR2 YYNGEE. The CDR3 here is CASSLTGTRDTGELFF. As DNA, the CDR3 is TGTGCCAGCAGCCTTACCGGGACTAGGGACACCGGGGAGCTGTTTTTT.